This TCR beta chain is from a study of patients and donors after allogeneic stem cell transplantation. In TCRdb, the RT-PCR reads were re-called with MiXCR into one record per CDR3 protein. The profile covers around 150,000 distinct CDR3 sequences, with roughly 31% appearing a single time and 3.2% taken by the ten largest. J gave up 6 bases and V 1 base, and 8 bases lay outside the gene matches. CDR1 and CDR2 from the germline V gene are KGHSH and LQKENI. The CDR3 is 15 amino acids. The sequenced sample was blood, either unsorted or a sorted T cell fraction (not recorded which). The clonotype was recovered from a human donor who was either an allogeneic HSCT recipient or a stem cell or donor lymphocyte infusion donor (not recorded which). It is not recorded whose cells these are; they may come from a transplant donor. This rearrangement joins TRBV18 to TRBJ2-7; 8 bases match TRBD2. Here the CDR3 DNA reads TGTGCCAGCTCACCACTAGCAGCGGGAGATGGCGAGCAGTACTTC. This encodes CASSPLAAGDGEQYF.